The clone carrying this T cell receptor beta chain was seen only a few times. Its specificity is unknown. This CDR3 has 15 residues. The data originate from a study of CD8 T cells in ankylosing spondylitis. Study-wide findings and caveats: The authors found the disease-linked clones to be CD8+ and relatively rare in peripheral blood. A motif in TCR beta, a set of seven to nine highly homologous variants, appeared characteristic of ankylosing spondylitis blood. Some of these motif variants have turned up before, in reports on reactive arthritis synovial fluid and blood. Disease-linked clones reportedly concentrated significantly in matched ankylosing spondylitis synovial fluid.

Quantitative molecular-barcoded 5'-RACE generated the TCR beta libraries. TCRdb redid the calling of the 5' RACE reads with MiXCR, one entry per CDR3 protein. The table includes a few hundred thousand distinct CDR3 sequences, roughly 8% detected once. The chain joins TRBV21-1 to TRBJ2-7; the table's D gene call, TRBD2, was not cross checked with the DNA. TRBV21-1 is a recognized pseudogene. Input material: blood, either unsorted or a sorted T cell fraction (not recorded which). This TCR derives from a male donor with ankylosing spondylitis. The DNA for the CDR3 is TGTGCCAGCGCCCCAATGGAGGGTATTTACTACGAGCAGTACTTC. It specifies CASAPMEGIYYEQYF.